This TCR beta chain derives from a study of blood T cell repertoires in COVID-19. At the level of the study: Both acute and convalescent COVID-19 samples were obtained from the United States, Italy and Spain.

As processed by the authors: Amplification with reference gene primers provided the estimates of nucleated cell counts. TCRdb's table, derived via immunoSEQ multiplex PCR, lists solely in-frame clones and lacks some. That table supplies the V and J calls and clone size; D and trimming were determined from the DNA. The sample yields approximately 90,000 clones, roughly 86% seen once. The V end lost 5 bases, the J end lost 8 bases, and 18 bases lay between the germline ends. Germline V gene sequence: CDR1 MDHEN, CDR2 SYDVKM. The CDR3 sequence is 15 residues long. The rearrangement uses TRBV28 and TRBJ1-4; D might be TRBD1 (6 bases). The specimen was peripheral blood. This receptor was obtained from a woman at least 80 years old with acute or convalescent COVID-19. The DNA for the CDR3 is TGTGCCAGCAGTAACAGGGATGAGGTTTACGAAAAACTGTTTTTT. It codes for CASSNRDEVYEKLFF.